This TCR beta chain was identified during a study of beta chain features in type 1 diabetes. A word on this clone: Its target is unknown.

Points from the study as a whole: At VDJ recombination sites, type 1 diabetes patients had fewer insertions and more deleted nucleotides. Shorter templates might be favored by PCR, and equally so in patients and in controls. The analysis here could not establish whether HLA type shapes TCRB rearrangement.

Every bit of the isolated RNA underwent reverse transcription, so sequencing read expressed TCRB transcripts. Clones were sequenced by immunoSEQ multiplex PCR, and TCRdb holds only the in-frame ones, with some missing. The repertoire holds over 500,000 clones, with about 14% as singletons. The CDR3 runs 15 residues. CDR1 is LNHDA, CDR2 SQIVND, per germline (reference sequence). With 0 bases removed from V and 5 bases from J, the gap between germline ends came to 13 bases. The TCR sequence derives from a man aged 18-30 years in good health. The sample consisted of naive CD4+ T cells from blood. The chain couples TRBV19 to TRBJ2-5, with D unresolved. CDR3 residues: CASSIDRGVRETQYF. The CDR3 DNA reads TGTGCCAGTAGTATAGATCGTGGGGTCCGGGAGACCCAGTACTTC.